What follows are 8 T cell receptor beta chains derived from one specimen sequenced in a study of early stage breast cancer tumors. The table came from immunoSEQ multiplex PCR; TCRdb's copy has only in-frame clones and leaves some out. This table holds tens of thousands of clones, under 85% found once. Sequenced sample: blood. Source of these receptors: a person aged 55 to 75 with breast cancer.

Concerning this clone: A read error may account for a junction end that differs from germline. V gene TRBV7-7 combines with J gene TRBJ2-5; D remains ambiguous. Germline V lookup: CDR1 SSHAT, CDR2 FNYEAQ (reference sequence). The CDR3 is 13 amino acids. The CDR3 DNA reads as TGTGCTAGCAGCTTAAAAGGGCAAGAGACCCAGTACTTC. Protein sequence: CASSLKGQETQYF.

The chain carries TRBV6-5 and TRBJ2-7, with 8 bases matching TRBD1. J lost 5 bases, V lost 7 bases, and 10 bases had no gene match. This CDR3 has 14 residues. Germline V gene sequence: CDR1 MNHEY, CDR2 SVGAGI. Here the CDR3 DNA reads TGTGCCAGCACCCAGGGGGCCACTGGCCACGAGCAGTACTTC. This sequence encodes CASTQGATGHEQYF.

The chain uses TRBV30 and TRBJ1-2; perhaps TRBD1 as D (5 bases). Germline-derived CDR1 and CDR2 are GTSNPN and SVGIG (reference sequence). The CDR3 is made up of 11 amino acids. The germline V and J ends were trimmed by 1 base and 11 bases, with 11 bases remaining between them. This CDR3 is CAWSGNEGYTF. In nucleotides, the CDR3 is TGTGCCTGGAGTGGGAACGAGGGGTACACCTTC.

J is TRBJ1-2 and V is TRBV5-1; 12 bases map to TRBD1. Per the germline V gene, CDR1 is SGHRS and CDR2 is YFSETQ. The CDR3 sequence is 15 residues long. The junction had 9 bases not matched to a gene; V was cut back by 4 bases and J by 8 bases. Written as DNA, the CDR3 is TGCGCCAGCAGCGAGGGACAGGGGGCAACAAGGGGCTACACCTTC. Protein: CASSEGQGATRGYTF.

The rearrangement joins TRBV7-2 to TRBJ2-3; 8 nucleotides align to TRBD2. Germline CDR1 SGHTA, CDR2 FQGNSA. Unmatched junction bases numbered 7, after V lost 4 bases and J lost 4 bases. The CDR3 is 15 residues long. The CDR3 DNA is TGTGCCAGCAGCTCCTCTGGACTAGCTCCAGATACGCAGTATTTT. This encodes CASSSSGLAPDTQYF.

This chain uses TRBV4-2 with TRBJ2-7, with D unclear. This CDR3 spans 14 amino acids. Trimming left V 0 bases short and J 4 bases short, with 10 bases between. From germline, CDR1 is LGHNA and CDR2 YNFKEQ. For the CDR3, the DNA is TGTGCCAGCAGCCAAGAAGTGAATCAGTACGAGCAGTACTTC. Translated, it gives CASSQEVNQYEQYF.

V is TRBV7-3 and J is TRBJ2-5; 8 nucleotides agree with TRBD2. After removal of 6 bases from V and 7 bases from J, the junction contained 7 bases not matched to a gene. The CDR3 runs to 13 residues. CDR1 and CDR2 from the germline V gene are SGHTA and FQGTGA. CDR3 sequence (DNA): TGTGCCAGCAGTGCGAGCAGCGGGGGGACCCAGTACTTC. Residues: CASSASSGGTQYF.

There are a few counts of this clone. The chain is built from TRBV30 and TRBJ1-2, with TRBD1 identical over 7 bases. The CDR3 sequence is 12 residues long. Germline lookup yields CDR1 GTSNPN and CDR2 SVGIG (reference sequence). The junction had 4 bases not matched to a gene; V was cut back by 1 base and J by 8 bases. Written as DNA, the CDR3 is TGTGCCTGGAGTGCCGGACAGGAAGGCTACACCTTC. Its protein product is CAWSAGQEGYTF.